This paragraph covers one T cell receptor beta chain sequence. Antigen unknown. This sample is drawn from a study of beta chain features in type 1 diabetes. Study results and limitations: Compared with healthy donors, patients appeared to share more similar naive, central memory and regulatory TCRB repertoires. For patients and controls alike, PCR might favor shorter templates to the same degree. In all four CD4+ subsets, TCRB CDR3 length was significantly, moderately reduced in type 1 diabetes. No resolution was reached here on whether HLA type influences TCRB rearrangement.

Expressed TCRB transcripts were sequenced, since all the RNA that had been isolated was reverse transcribed. Assay: immunoSEQ multiplex PCR; the TCRdb copy retains only in-frame clones and omits some. The data hold tens of thousands of clones, with just under 50% observed a single time. Isolation of CD4+ naive, central memory, regulatory and stem cell-like memory cells was achieved by sorting via CD45RO/CCR7/CD25/CD127/CD95/CD27. Sequencing input: central memory CD4+ T cells from blood. The receptor's source is a man under 40 with type 1 diabetes.

The CDR3 nucleotides are TGTGCCAGCCTTTACAATCAGCCCCAGCATTTT. Amino acids: CASLYNQPQHF. The V call is TRBV5-5, the J call TRBJ1-5, with no clear D. CDR1 and CDR2 from the germline V gene are SGHKS and YYEKEE (reference sequence). The CDR3 length is 11 residues. V was trimmed by 7 bases and J by 3 bases, leaving 5 bases between them.